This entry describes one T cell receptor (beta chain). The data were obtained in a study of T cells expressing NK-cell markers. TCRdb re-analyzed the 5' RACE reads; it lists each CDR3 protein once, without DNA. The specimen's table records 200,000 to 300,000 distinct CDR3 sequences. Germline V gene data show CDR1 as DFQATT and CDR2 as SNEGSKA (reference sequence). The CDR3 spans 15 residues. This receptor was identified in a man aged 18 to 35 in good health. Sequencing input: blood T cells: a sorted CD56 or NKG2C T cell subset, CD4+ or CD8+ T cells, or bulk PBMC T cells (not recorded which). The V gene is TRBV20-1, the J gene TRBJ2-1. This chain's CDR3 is CSALWTGGPDNEQFF.